The T cell receptor beta chain under discussion was sequenced for a study of blood T cell repertoires in COVID-19. This clone was recorded a few times. Looked up from germline, CDR1 is DFQATT and CDR2 is SNEGSKA (reference sequence). V was cut by 2 bases and J by 7 bases, with 5 bases left in between. This CDR3 region has 10 residues. Authors' analysis steps: Scientists estimated how many nucleated cells there were by amplifying reference gene primers. Sequencing was performed with immunoSEQ multiplex PCR; in TCRdb, only in-frame clones are kept and a portion is missing. V and J calls and clone size are given by that table; D and trimming were obtained from the DNA. The table shows around 250,000 clones, with 70% to 90% occurring only once.

Material: PBMCs or T cells enriched from blood (not recorded which). The rearrangement links TRBV20-1 to TRBJ1-1; D gene unclear. The sequence came from a woman aged 50 to 60 who had been exposed to COVID-19. The CDR3 sequence is CSARNFEAFF. The CDR3 DNA reads as TGCAGTGCTAGAAACTTTGAAGCTTTCTTT.